This T cell receptor beta chain emerged from a study of blood T cell repertoires in COVID-19. Turning to the study itself: Samples taken during acute and convalescent COVID-19 were collected in the United States, Italy and Spain.

To note about this clone: An end of the junction does not agree with germline; a read error may underlie this.

Original data processing: Scientists estimated how many nucleated cells there were by amplifying reference gene primers. Assay used: immunoSEQ multiplex PCR; TCRdb lists only in-frame clones, some missing. D and trimming come from the DNA, and the V and J calls and clone size come from that table. The sample contains 85,000 to 110,000 clones, nearly 85% of which appear only once. Germline CDR1 is MNHNS and CDR2 is SASEGT. This CDR3 is 14 amino acids long. The chain carries TRBV6-1 and TRBJ1-1, with 8 positions matching TRBD1. The sequence was obtained from a human donor in a cohort sampled during active or convalescent COVID-19. Input material: peripheral blood. The CDR3 DNA reads TGTGCCAGCAGTCAAGCAGGGACAGGTTATAAAGCTTTCTTT. Translation: CASSQAGTGYKAFF.